The 30 T cell receptor beta chains below come from one sample, sequenced in a study of blood T cell repertoires in COVID-19. The method was immunoSEQ multiplex PCR; TCRdb's version includes in-frame clones alone and lacks a portion of them. The profile covers around 300,000 clones, with about nine tenths appearing a single time and 2.5% to 3% taken by the ten largest. The sample was peripheral blood. The receptors come from a woman aged 25 to 45 with active or convalescent COVID-19.

V usage is TRBV6-5 and J usage is TRBJ2-3; TRBD2 agrees at 10 bases. Germline V gene sequence: CDR1 MNHEY, CDR2 SVGAGI. Trimming at V came to 7 bases and at J to 7 bases, leaving 11 bases not matched to a gene. CDR3 size: 15 residues. CDR3 nucleotide sequence: TGTGCCAGCAATCCTAGCGGGGGAATGACATATACGCAGTATTTT. This translates into CASNPSGGMTYTQYF.

The chain has TRBV15 and TRBJ1-1, with 12 bases aligning to TRBD1. V shed 3 bases and J 5 bases; nucleotides not matched to a gene: 7. This CDR3 comprises 16 residues. The germline V gene has CDR1 LNHNV and CDR2 YYDKDF (reference sequence). In DNA, the CDR3 is TGTGCCACCAGCAGGGGACAGGGGGCGGCTGGTACTGAAGCTTTCTTT. Amino acids: CATSRGQGAAGTEAFF. Full variable domain (missing parts from reference TRBV15 and TRBJ1-1): DAMVIQNPRYQVTQFGKPVTLSCSQTLNHNVMYWYQQKSSQAPKLLFHYYDKDFNNEADTPDNFQSRRPNTSFCFLDIRSPGLGDTAMYLCATSRGQGAAGTEAFFGQGTRLTVV.

The chain has TRBV28 and TRBJ2-7, with TRBD2 as a possible D gene (7 bases). Germline CDR1 and CDR2: MDHEN and SYDVKM. This CDR3 has 15 residues. The V end was cut by 5 bases, the J end by 0 bases, with 14 bases between. CDR3: CASSPLRGASYEQYF. DNA for the CDR3: TGTGCCAGCAGTCCCCTACGGGGGGCCTCCTACGAGCAGTACTTC. The full variable domain, completed using reference TRBV28 and TRBJ2-7, is DVKVTQSSRYLVKRTGEKVFLECVQDMDHENMFWYRQDPGLGLRLIYFSYDVKMKEKGDIPEGYSVSREKKERFSLILESASTNQTSMYLCASSPLRGASYEQYFGPGTRLTVT.

The genes are TRBV10-3 and TRBJ2-7; D remains ambiguous. The length of the CDR3 is 16 residues. Germline loops: CDR1 ENHRY, CDR2 SYGVKD. With 0 bases removed from V and 0 bases from J, the gap between germline ends came to 12 bases. This chain's CDR3 is CAISESLGLSSYEQYF. In DNA, the CDR3 is TGTGCCATCAGTGAGTCCTTGGGCCTCAGCTCCTACGAGCAGTACTTC.

The chain carries TRBV10-3 and TRBJ1-3, with D possibly matching TRBD1 (6 bases). The V end lost 4 bases, the J end lost 2 bases, and 15 bases lay between the germline ends. This CDR3 has 16 residues. Germline values: CDR1 ENHRY, CDR2 SYGVKD. This CDR3 reads CAISGPMKGAGNTIYF. The CDR3 coding sequence is TGTGCCATCAGTGGACCAATGAAGGGGGCTGGAAACACCATATATTTT.

The chain couples TRBV19 to TRBJ1-6; maybe TRBD1 (6 bases). Trimming pared 5 bases from V and 8 bases from J, leaving 10 bases between. This CDR3 is built from 13 residues. The germline V gene has CDR1 LNHDA and CDR2 SQIVND (reference sequence). CDR3 coding DNA: TGTGCCAGTAGTCCCAGGACAGATTCACCCCTCCACTTT. Translation: CASSPRTDSPLHF.

V gene TRBV20-1 combines with J gene TRBJ1-2, with TRBD1 as a possible D gene (5 bases). This CDR3 has 11 amino acids. Between the trimmed V and J ends, which lost 8 bases and 6 bases, there was a span of 13 bases. Germline V gene sequence: CDR1 DFQATT, CDR2 SNEGSKA (reference sequence). CDR3 residues: CSPRRRDGYTF. For the CDR3, the DNA is TGCAGTCCCCGCCGCAGGGATGGCTACACCTTC.

The rearrangement links TRBV29-1 to TRBJ2-1; D might be TRBD2 (6 bases). The CDR3 sequence is 12 residues long. Germline CDR1 SQVTM, CDR2 ANQGSEA. Between the trimmed V and J ends, which lost 3 bases and 6 bases, there was a span of 9 bases. The CDR3: CSVDLGGNEQFF. The CDR3 DNA follows: TGCAGCGTTGATTTGGGAGGCAATGAGCAGTTCTTC.

V gene TRBV7-3 combines with J gene TRBJ2-2, with 11 bases identical to TRBD2. The trim removed 1 base at V and 8 bases at J, leaving 6 bases unmatched. CDR1 and CDR2 from the germline V gene are SGHTA and FQGTGA. The CDR3 runs to 16 residues. The CDR3 sequence: CASSLSGTSGKGELFF. DNA for the CDR3: TGTGCCAGCAGCTTAAGCGGGACTAGCGGAAAAGGGGAGCTGTTTTTT.

The gene calls are TRBV28 and TRBJ2-2, with TRBD2 matching 8 bases. The germline V gene encodes CDR1 MDHEN and CDR2 SYDVKM. The CDR3 has 16 residues. The V segment lost 8 bases and the J segment 1 base; nucleotides outside the gene matches: 9. CDR3: CASGSAGRGNTGELFF. The CDR3 nucleotides are TGTGCCAGCGGCAGCGCCGGGAGGGGGAACACCGGGGAGCTGTTTTTT.

This chain uses TRBV6-5 with TRBJ1-2; tentative D call: TRBD1 (6 bases). The CDR3 length is 15 residues. Trimming pared 6 bases from V and 0 bases from J, leaving 14 bases between. CDR1 and CDR2 from the germline V gene are MNHEY and SVGAGI. CDR3 sequence reads: CASSVQGSANYGYTF. Written as DNA, the CDR3 is TGTGCCAGCAGCGTTCAGGGGTCAGCTAACTATGGCTACACCTTC.

This clone appeared a few times. J is TRBJ1-2 and V is TRBV30; D unclear. Germline V gene lookup returns CDR1 GTSNPN and CDR2 SVGIG (reference sequence). The CDR3 spans 13 residues. V was trimmed by 3 bases and J by 8 bases, leaving 16 bases between them. The CDR3 sequence: CAWSPTFRRGYTF. CDR3 coding DNA: TGTGCCTGGAGCCCAACATTTAGGAGGGGCTACACCTTC.

The genes are TRBV28 and TRBJ2-7; D may be TRBD2 (5 bases). The ends were cut back, 7 bases at V and 0 bases at J, with 10 bases in the middle. Germline V gene sequence: CDR1 MDHEN, CDR2 SYDVKM. The CDR3 loop spans 13 amino acids. The CDR3: CASIPDFSYEQYF. In nucleotides, the CDR3 is TGTGCCAGCATCCCGGACTTCTCCTACGAGCAGTACTTC.

The V and J genes are TRBV2 and TRBJ1-2; D is unclear. The V gene lost 1 base and the J gene lost 7 bases, with 10 bases spanning the gap. Germline values: CDR1 SNHLY, CDR2 FYNNEI. This CDR3 contains 13 residues. Written as DNA, the CDR3 is TGTGCCAGCAGTGAAGAGCGGGTTCGTGGCTACACCTTC. It yields the protein CASSEERVRGYTF.

The chain combines TRBV13 with TRBJ1-3; D remains ambiguous. Germline lookup yields CDR1 PRHDT and CDR2 FYEKMQ (reference sequence). The V end was cut by 0 bases, the J end by 4 bases, with 7 bases between. This CDR3 contains 14 residues. CDR3 nucleotides: TGTGCCAGCAGCTTAGGTCGAGTAGGAAACACCATATATTTT. Amino acid sequence: CASSLGRVGNTIYF.

This sequence joins TRBV6-5 and TRBJ2-5, with D possibly TRBD2 on 5 matching bases. V shed 0 bases and J shed 2 bases, with 13 bases lying between them. CDR1 and CDR2 (germline): MNHEY, SVGAGI. This CDR3 contains 16 residues. In DNA form, the CDR3 reads TGTGCCAGCAGTTACTCATTTGCGGGTTTTCAAGAGACCCAGTACTTC. This encodes CASSYSFAGFQETQYF.

The V call is TRBV2, the J call TRBJ1-2; a possible D gene is TRBD1 (5 bases). Germline V lookup: CDR1 SNHLY, CDR2 FYNNEI. The CDR3 length is 11 residues. V was cut by 10 bases and J by 5 bases, with 11 bases left in between. The CDR3: CATFSGYGYTF. The CDR3 nucleotides are TGTGCCACCTTCTCAGGGTATGGCTACACCTTC.

The chain combines TRBV28 with TRBJ2-3, with D perhaps TRBD2 (5 bases). The CDR3 loop spans 15 amino acids. V was clipped by 3 bases and J by 0 bases, with 10 bases between them. Looked up from germline, CDR1 is MDHEN and CDR2 is SYDVKM. This CDR3 is CASSLGGSSTDTQYF. For the CDR3, the DNA is TGTGCCAGCAGTTTGGGCGGGTCTAGCACAGATACGCAGTATTTT. Combining the CDR3 with reference TRBV28 and TRBJ2-3 gives the whole variable domain DVKVTQSSRYLVKRTGEKVFLECVQDMDHENMFWYRQDPGLGLRLIYFSYDVKMKEKGDIPEGYSVSREKKERFSLILESASTNQTSMYLCASSLGGSSTDTQYFGPGTRLTVL.

This chain connects TRBV5-6 to TRBJ1-2; TRBD1 might be the D (5 bases). The V gene's germline CDR1 is SGHDT and CDR2 YYEEEE. The CDR3 loop spans 14 amino acids. Trimming shortened V by 1 base and J by 4 bases, and 11 bases separated the two germline ends. This CDR3 is CASSLTGGTYGYTF. CDR3 DNA sequence: TGTGCCAGCAGCTTGACTGGGGGGACCTATGGCTACACCTTC.

This clone was recorded a few times. V usage is TRBV5-1 and J usage is TRBJ1-1; 9 bases fit TRBD1. This CDR3 has 14 residues. With V trimmed by 4 bases and J by 5 bases, 6 bases remained unmatched. From germline, CDR1 is SGHRS and CDR2 YFSETQ. CDR3 in DNA: TGCGCCAGCAGCCAACAGGGGGCGGGAACTGAAGCTTTCTTT. This codes for CASSQQGAGTEAFF.

V gene TRBV18 combines with J gene TRBJ2-3; TRBD1 aligns across 8 bases. Trimming removed 3 bases from V and 3 bases from J; junction bases left unmatched: 14. The CDR3 spans 18 residues. Per germline, CDR1 KGHSH and CDR2 LQKENI. The CDR3 loop is CASSPVFRVGQGTDTQYF. Written as DNA, the CDR3 is TGTGCCAGCTCACCCGTATTCCGGGTTGGACAGGGAACAGATACGCAGTATTTT.

DNA for the CDR3: TGTGCCAGCAGCTTAGCCATTGGACAGGGACGGATGGGTAGCAATCAGCCCCAGCATTTT. Protein product: CASSLAIGQGRMGSNQPQHF. The chain joins TRBV7-2 to TRBJ1-5; 8 nucleotides align to TRBD1. The ends lost 0 bases at V and 0 bases at J; junction bases unmatched: 13. The CDR3 has 20 amino acids. Germline-derived CDR1 and CDR2 are SGHTA and FQGNSA.

The chain links TRBV13 to TRBJ2-4; the match to TRBD1 covers 9 bases. Germline CDR1 reads PRHDT; CDR2 reads FYEKMQ (reference sequence). CDR3 size: 13 residues. The trim removed 9 bases at V and 6 bases at J, leaving 6 bases unmatched. The CDR3 sequence: CASTGGARNIQYF. CDR3 DNA sequence: TGTGCCAGTACAGGGGGCGCGAGAAACATTCAGTACTTC.

The gene calls are TRBV9 and TRBJ2-3; 8 nucleotides align to TRBD1. V shed 1 base, J shed 4 bases, and the junction held 5 bases outside the gene matches. The CDR3 is 15 residues long. The germline V gene has CDR1 SGDLS and CDR2 YYNGEE. In DNA, the CDR3 is TGTGCCAGCAGCGTAAAGGCAGGGGGCCCAGATACGCAGTATTTT. Translated: CASSVKAGGPDTQYF.

The V call is TRBV6-2 or TRBV6-3, the J call TRBJ1-1; D might be TRBD1 (6 bases). CDR1 and CDR2 (germline): MNHEY, SVGEGT. This CDR3 is built from 12 residues. With 6 bases removed from V and 11 bases from J, the gap between germline ends came to 16 bases. This CDR3 is CASSSPGGGAFF. The CDR3 DNA reads as TGTGCCAGCAGCTCCCCGGGAGGGGGGGCTTTCTTT.

CDR3 amino acids: CATSRDQLGRGETQYF. In DNA form, the CDR3 reads TGTGCCACCAGCAGAGATCAACTGGGGAGGGGAGAGACCCAGTACTTC. The V and J genes are TRBV15 and TRBJ2-5, with 7 nucleotides matching TRBD2. This CDR3 region has 16 residues. V shed 0 bases, J shed 4 bases, and the junction held 8 bases outside the gene matches. The V gene's germline CDR1 is LNHNV and CDR2 YYDKDF (reference sequence).

This clone was seen more than once but under ten times. The J gene is TRBJ1-4, the V gene TRBV7-9; D is possibly TRBD1 (5 bases). The germline V gene encodes CDR1 SEHNR and CDR2 FQNEAQ (reference sequence). This CDR3 is built from 17 residues. V was cut by 2 bases and J by 0 bases, with 13 bases left in between. In DNA, the CDR3 is TGTGCCAGCAGCTTAAGACGTCCAGGGACAACTAATGAAAAACTGTTTTTT. It is translated as CASSLRRPGTTNEKLFF.

The gene calls are TRBV11-1 and TRBJ2-2, with D perhaps matching TRBD1 (5 bases). CDR3 length: 14 amino acids. CDR1 SGHAT and CDR2 FQDESV come from the germline V gene (reference sequence). V lost 6 bases and J 3 bases, leaving 11 bases between the germline ends. The CDR3 DNA reads TGTGCCAGCAGTACAGGAACTTACACCGGGGAGCTGTTTTTT. Protein product: CASSTGTYTGELFF. The whole variable domain, remainder taken from reference TRBV11-1 and TRBJ2-2, is EAEVAQSPRYKITEKSQAVAFWCDPISGHATLYWYRQILGQGPELLVQFQDESVVDDSQLPKDRFSAERLKGVDSTLKIQPAELGDSAMYLCASSTGTYTGELFFGEGSRLTVL.

V usage is TRBV19 and J usage is TRBJ2-3, with D possibly TRBD2 on 5 matching bases. CDR1 is LNHDA, CDR2 SQIVND, per germline (reference sequence). The V gene lost 3 bases and the J gene lost 4 bases, with 14 bases spanning the gap. The CDR3 length is 15 residues. The CDR3 sequence is CASSIEGENSDTQYF. The CDR3 DNA reads TGTGCCAGTAGTATTGAGGGTGAGAACTCAGATACGCAGTATTTT.

Written as DNA, the CDR3 is TGCACCAGCAGCCAAGAGGGCGAGACCCAGTACTTC. Translation gives CTSSQEGETQYF. The chain has TRBV1 and TRBJ2-5; TRBD1, the table's D call, lacks a check against the DNA. TRBV1 is termed a pseudogene. The CDR3 sequence is 12 residues long.